This entry describes one T cell receptor beta chain. Germline-derived CDR1 and CDR2 are SGHKS and YYEKEE (reference sequence). This CDR3 region has 12 residues. The ends were cut back, 4 bases at V and 13 bases at J, with 12 bases in the middle. The sample belongs to a study of T-cell reconstitution after alpha-beta-depleted transplantation in children. The TCRbeta library incorporated unique molecular identifiers. TCRdb processed the PCR reads anew with MiXCR; each CDR3 protein has one entry. The sample yields hundreds of thousands of distinct CDR3 sequences, approximately 20% seen once. The sample in question was PBMCs from the stem cell graft donor, obtained from the stem cell graft. The chain has TRBV5-5 and TRBJ1-6; D unclear. The receptor comes from a human donor who donated a stem cell graft to a child with acute lymphoblastic leukemia. The CDR3 coding sequence is TGTGCCAGCAGCCCCACGGGGTGGCCCCTCCACTTT. Its protein is CASSPTGWPLHF.